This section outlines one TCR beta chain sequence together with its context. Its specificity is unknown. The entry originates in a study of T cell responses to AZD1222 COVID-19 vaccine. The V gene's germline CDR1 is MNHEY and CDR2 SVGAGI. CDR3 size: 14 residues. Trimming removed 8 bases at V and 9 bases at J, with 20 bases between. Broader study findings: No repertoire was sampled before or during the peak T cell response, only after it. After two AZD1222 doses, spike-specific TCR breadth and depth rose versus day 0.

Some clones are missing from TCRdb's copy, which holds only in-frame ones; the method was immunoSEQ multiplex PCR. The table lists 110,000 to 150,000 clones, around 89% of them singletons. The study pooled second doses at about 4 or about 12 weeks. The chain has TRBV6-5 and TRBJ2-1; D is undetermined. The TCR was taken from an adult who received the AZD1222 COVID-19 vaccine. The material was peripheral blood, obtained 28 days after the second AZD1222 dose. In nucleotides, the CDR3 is TGTGCCAGCCGCGCGGAATCTACGGGTAGTGAGCAGTTCTTC. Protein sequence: CASRAESTGSEQFF.